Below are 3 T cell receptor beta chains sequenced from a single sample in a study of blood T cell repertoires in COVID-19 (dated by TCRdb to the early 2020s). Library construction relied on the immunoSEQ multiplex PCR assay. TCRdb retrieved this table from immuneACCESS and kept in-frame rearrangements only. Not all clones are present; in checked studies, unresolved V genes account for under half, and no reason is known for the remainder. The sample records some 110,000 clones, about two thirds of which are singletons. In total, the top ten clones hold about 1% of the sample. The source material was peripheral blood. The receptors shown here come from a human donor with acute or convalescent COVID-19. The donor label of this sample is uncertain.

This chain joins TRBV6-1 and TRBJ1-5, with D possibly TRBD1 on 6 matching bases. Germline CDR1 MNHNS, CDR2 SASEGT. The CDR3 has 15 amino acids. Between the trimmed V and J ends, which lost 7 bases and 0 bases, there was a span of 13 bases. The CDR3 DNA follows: TGTGCCAGCACCCCGAGGGGGTCTAGCAATCAGCCCCAGCATTTT. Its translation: CASTPRGSSNQPQHF.

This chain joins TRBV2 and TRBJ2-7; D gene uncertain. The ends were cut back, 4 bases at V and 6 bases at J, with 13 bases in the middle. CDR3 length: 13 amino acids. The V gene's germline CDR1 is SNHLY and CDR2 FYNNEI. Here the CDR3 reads CASSATTNSEQYV. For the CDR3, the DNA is TGTGCCAGCAGTGCTACTACGAACTCCGAGCAGTACGTC.

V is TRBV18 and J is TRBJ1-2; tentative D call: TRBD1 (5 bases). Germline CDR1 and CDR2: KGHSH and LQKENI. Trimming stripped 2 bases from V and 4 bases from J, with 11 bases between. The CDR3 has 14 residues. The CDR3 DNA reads TGTGCCAGCTCACCAAATACAGGCCCCTATGGCTACACCTTC. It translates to CASSPNTGPYGYTF.